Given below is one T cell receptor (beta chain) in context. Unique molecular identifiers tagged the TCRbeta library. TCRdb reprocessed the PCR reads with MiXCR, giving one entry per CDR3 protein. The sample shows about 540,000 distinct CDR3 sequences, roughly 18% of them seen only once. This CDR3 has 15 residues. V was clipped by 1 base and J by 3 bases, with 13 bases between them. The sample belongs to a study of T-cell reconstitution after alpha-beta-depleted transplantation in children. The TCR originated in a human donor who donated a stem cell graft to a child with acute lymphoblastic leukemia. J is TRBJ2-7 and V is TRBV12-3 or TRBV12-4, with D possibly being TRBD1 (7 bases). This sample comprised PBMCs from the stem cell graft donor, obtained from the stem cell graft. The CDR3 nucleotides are TGTGCCAGCAGTTTAGGACAGGGAGGCGGCTACGAGCAGTACTTC. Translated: CASSLGQGGGYEQYF.